This TCR beta chain was sequenced in a study of blood T cell repertoires in COVID-19. Study as a whole: The study drew acute and convalescent COVID-19 samples from the United States, Italy and Spain. Sample material is recorded as cDNA or gDNA derived from T cells, B-cell-depleted T cells, or PBMCs.

Participant-given clinical history determined each cohort assignment. TCRdb's copy holds only in-frame clones and misses some; the assay was immunoSEQ multiplex PCR. The sample consists of 220,000 or so clones, about 86% of them appearing once. CDR1 is SGHTA and CDR2 is FQGNSA in the germline V gene. V was clipped by 5 bases and J by 1 base; unmatched bases: 6. The CDR3 totals 18 residues. Sequencing was performed on PBMCs or T cells enriched from blood (not recorded which). The sequence derives from a woman between 35 and 50 years old with acute COVID-19. The chain links TRBV7-2 to TRBJ2-6; 12 bases line up with TRBD2. In DNA, the CDR3 is TGTGCCAGCAGCCCAAGACTAGCGGGAGCTTCTGGGGCCAACGTCCTGACTTTC. It codes for CASSPRLAGASGANVLTF.